This TCR beta chain was sequenced during a study of blood T cell repertoires in COVID-19 (dated by TCRdb to the early 2020s). Regarding the research as a whole: Samples covering the acute and convalescent phases of COVID-19 were provided by collaborators in the United States, Italy and Spain. The sample metadata nearly always contained a de-identified subject ID, COVID-19 status, age in years and sex. Subjects who had been exposed to COVID-19, were actively infected with it, or had recovered from it provided the deeply sampled blood TCRbeta repertoires that made up the dataset. Where available, HLA class I and class II types were taken from metadata supplied by the sample provider and were not determined by assay-based typing. A freely available public database, intended as a resource for researchers studying the immune response to SARS-CoV-2, is where the repertoires were released. The samples were drawn from the first 160 participants of the ongoing ImmuneRACE study and from some 1,300 subjects provided by 6 global collaborators. The material from the prospective study consisted of cDNA or gDNA derived from T cells, B-cell-depleted T cells, or PBMCs. Study-wide findings and limitations: How much clinical and demographic metadata was included differed by source and by participant, and the metadata was provided uncurated.

Whole blood was collected in K2EDTA tubes by collaborating institutions according to the institutions' own protocols. Collaborator samples were shipped for TCRbeta analysis as frozen whole blood, isolated PBMCs, or DNA extracted from either sample type. Notes on this clone: The specificity of this receptor is unknown. No per-base quality is available; no much larger clone lies one base away.

Inclusive of the bounding cysteine and phenylalanine, the CDR3 is 14 residues long. Of all the DNA, just the CDR3 is kept, 42 bases in frame from base 1. The germline V gene (reference sequence) provides CDR1 LNHDA and CDR2 SQIVND. The junction carries 21 bases between V and J, which are trimmed by 5 bases and 13 bases respectively. The immunoSEQ Assay, a bias-controlled multiplex PCR, was used to amplify TCRbeta CDR3 regions from genomic DNA. The authors processed their data as follows. Within the assay, amplification of reference gene primers was used to estimate how many nucleated cells each sample contained. Sequence reads were collapsed and filtered to measure the absolute abundance of every unique TCRbeta CDR3 rearrangement. Productive Simpson clonality was computed per sample as the square root of Simpson's diversity index over productive rearrangements. TCRdb provides this immuneACCESS table in a form limited to in-frame rearrangements. Some clones are lacking; in checked studies, under half of them reflect an unresolved V gene, and why the rest are absent is not known. The V and J calls and clone size are taken from that table; D and trimming were inferred from the DNA. This sample has about 97,000 clones in its table, and 87% of those were observed once. Roughly 2% of the sample is held by the ten biggest clonotypes.

Sequenced input: peripheral blood. The chain was built from TRBV19 and TRBJ2-1, and perhaps TRBD2 as D gene, on 7 matching bases. The TCR was taken from a man aged 50-60 years with active COVID-19. This receptor carries the CDR3 CASSPGGLRGNQFF. The bases read TGTGCCAGTAGTCCCGGGGGGCTTCGGGGGAACCAGTTCTTC.